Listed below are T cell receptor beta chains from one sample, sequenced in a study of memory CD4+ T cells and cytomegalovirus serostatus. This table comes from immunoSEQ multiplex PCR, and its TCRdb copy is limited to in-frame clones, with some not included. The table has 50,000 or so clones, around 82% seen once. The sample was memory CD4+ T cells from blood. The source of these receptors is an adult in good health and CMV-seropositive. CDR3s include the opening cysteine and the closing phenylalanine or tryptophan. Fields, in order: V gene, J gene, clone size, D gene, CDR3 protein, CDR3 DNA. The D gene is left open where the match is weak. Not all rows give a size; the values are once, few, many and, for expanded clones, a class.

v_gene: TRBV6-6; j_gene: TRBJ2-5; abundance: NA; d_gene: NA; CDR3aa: CASSPGETQYF; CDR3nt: TGTGCCAGCAGTCCTGGGGAGACCCAGTACTTC
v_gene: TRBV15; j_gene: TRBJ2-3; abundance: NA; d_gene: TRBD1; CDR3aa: CATSRIPGTGGTDTQYF; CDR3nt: TGTGCCACCAGCAGAATCCCCGGGACAGGGGGCACAGATACGCAGTATTTT
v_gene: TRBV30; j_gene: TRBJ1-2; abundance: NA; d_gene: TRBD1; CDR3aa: CAWRGAGGGYGYTF; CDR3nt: TGTGCCTGGCGGGGGGCAGGGGGTGGCTATGGCTACACCTTC
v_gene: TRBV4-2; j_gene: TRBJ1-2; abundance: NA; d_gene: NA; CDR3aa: CASSLDTRGYTF; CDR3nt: TGTGCCAGCAGCCTTGACACGCGTGGCTACACCTTC
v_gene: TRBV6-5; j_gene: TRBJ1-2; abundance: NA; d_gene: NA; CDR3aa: CASSYSRGIRGGYTF; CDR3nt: TGTGCCAGCAGTTACTCGAGAGGGATCCGAGGTGGCTACACCTTC
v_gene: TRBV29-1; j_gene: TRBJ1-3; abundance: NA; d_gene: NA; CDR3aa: CSAESSGNTIYF; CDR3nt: TGCAGCGCCGAAAGCTCTGGAAACACCATATATTTT
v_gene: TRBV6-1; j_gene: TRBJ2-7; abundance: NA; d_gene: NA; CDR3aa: CASSLTRGVYEQYF; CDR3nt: TGTGCCAGCAGTCTAACCAGGGGGGTTTACGAGCAGTACTTC
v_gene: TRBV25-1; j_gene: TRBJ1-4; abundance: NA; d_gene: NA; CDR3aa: CASSREQAEKLFF; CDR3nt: TGTGCCAGCAGCAGAGAACAGGCTGAAAAACTGTTTTTT
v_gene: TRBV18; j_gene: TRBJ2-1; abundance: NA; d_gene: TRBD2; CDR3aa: CASSPRSIAGSNEQFF; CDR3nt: TGTGCCAGCTCACCCCGTTCGATAGCGGGGAGCAATGAGCAGTTCTTC
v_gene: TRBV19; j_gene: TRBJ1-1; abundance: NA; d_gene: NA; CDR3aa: CASSMDRVSNTEAFF; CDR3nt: TGTGCCAGTAGTATGGACAGAGTATCGAACACTGAAGCTTTCTTT
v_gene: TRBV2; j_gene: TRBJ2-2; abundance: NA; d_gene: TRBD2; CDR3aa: CASRVGAGGSTGELFF; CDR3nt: TGTGCCAGCAGAGTCGGTGCGGGGGGGAGCACCGGGGAGCTGTTTTTT
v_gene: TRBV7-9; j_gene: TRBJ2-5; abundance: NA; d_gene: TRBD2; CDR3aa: CASSLTGSASGTSQYF; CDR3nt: TGTGCCAGCAGCTTAACAGGATCGGCTAGCGGGACGTCCCAGTACTTC
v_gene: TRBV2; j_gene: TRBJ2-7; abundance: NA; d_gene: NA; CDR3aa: CASSASYEQYF; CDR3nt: TGTGCCAGCAGTGCCTCCTACGAGCAGTACTTC
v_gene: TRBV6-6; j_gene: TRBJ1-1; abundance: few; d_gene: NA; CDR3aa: CASSYKGDTEAFF; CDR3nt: TGTGCCAGCAGTTACAAGGGAGACACTGAAGCTTTCTTT
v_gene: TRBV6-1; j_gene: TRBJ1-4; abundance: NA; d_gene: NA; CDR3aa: CASSPQGRTNEKLFF; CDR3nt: TGTGCCAGCAGCCCACAGGGAAGGACTAATGAAAAACTGTTTTTT
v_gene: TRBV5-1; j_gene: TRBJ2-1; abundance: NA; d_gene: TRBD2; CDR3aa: CASSRGTSGLYNEQFF; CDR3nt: TGCGCCAGCAGCCGAGGGACTAGCGGGCTATACAATGAGCAGTTCTTC
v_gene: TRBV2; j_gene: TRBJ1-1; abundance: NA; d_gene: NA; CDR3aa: CASSEGVYTEAFF; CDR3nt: TGTGCCAGCAGTGAAGGGGTGTACACTGAAGCTTTCTTT
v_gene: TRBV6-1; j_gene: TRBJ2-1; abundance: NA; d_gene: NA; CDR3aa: CASSDWTRLANEQFF; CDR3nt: TGTGCCAGCAGTGACTGGACTCGGTTGGCCAATGAGCAGTTCTTC
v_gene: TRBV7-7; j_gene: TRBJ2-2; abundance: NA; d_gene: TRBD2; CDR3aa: CASSLASGSKELFF; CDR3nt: TGTGCTAGCAGCTTAGCTAGCGGGAGTAAGGAGCTGTTTTTT
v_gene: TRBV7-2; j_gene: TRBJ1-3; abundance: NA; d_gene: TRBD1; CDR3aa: CASSVNSGGAGSGNTIYF; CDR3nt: TGTGCCAGCAGCGTAAATTCAGGGGGCGCAGGGTCTGGAAACACCATATATTTT
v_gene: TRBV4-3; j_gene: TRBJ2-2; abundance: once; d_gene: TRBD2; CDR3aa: CASSLRLAETGELFF; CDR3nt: TGCGCCAGCAGCCTCCGACTAGCGGAGACCGGGGAGCTGTTTTTT
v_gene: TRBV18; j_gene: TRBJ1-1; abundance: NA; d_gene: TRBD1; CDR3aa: CASSPARDRPTEAFF; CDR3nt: TGTGCCAGCTCACCAGCTCGGGACAGGCCTACTGAAGCTTTCTTT
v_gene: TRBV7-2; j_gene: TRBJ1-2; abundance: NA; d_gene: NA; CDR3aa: CASSLGRINYGYTF; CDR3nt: TGTGCCAGCAGCTTAGGACGGATTAACTATGGCTACACCTTC
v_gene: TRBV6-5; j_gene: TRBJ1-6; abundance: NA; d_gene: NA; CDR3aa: CASSSGIYNSPLHF; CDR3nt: TGTGCCAGCAGCTCCGGGATTTACAACTCACCCCTCCACTTT
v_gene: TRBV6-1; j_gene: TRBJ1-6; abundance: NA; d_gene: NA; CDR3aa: CASNVPGGGSPLHF; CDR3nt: TGTGCCAGCAACGTCCCGGGGGGTGGGTCACCCCTCCACTTT
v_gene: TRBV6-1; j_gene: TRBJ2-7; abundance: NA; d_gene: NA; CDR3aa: CASRRHGMDDEQYF; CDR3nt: TGTGCCAGCAGACGGCATGGGATGGACGACGAGCAGTACTTC
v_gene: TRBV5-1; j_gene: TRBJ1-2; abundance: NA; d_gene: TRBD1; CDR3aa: CASSITGGDGGYTF; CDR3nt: TGCGCCAGCAGCATCACAGGGGGTGACGGAGGCTACACCTTC
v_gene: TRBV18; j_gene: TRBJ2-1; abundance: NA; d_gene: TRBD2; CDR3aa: CASSPGSGPYNEQFF; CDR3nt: TGTGCCAGCTCACCAGGTAGCGGGCCATACAATGAGCAGTTCTTC
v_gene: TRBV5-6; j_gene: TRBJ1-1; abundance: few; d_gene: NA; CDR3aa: CASSRGGEAFF; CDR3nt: TGTGCCAGCAGCCGGGGAGGGGAAGCTTTCTTT
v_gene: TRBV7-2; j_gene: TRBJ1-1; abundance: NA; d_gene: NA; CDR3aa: CASSQTRGDEAFF; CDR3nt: TGTGCCAGCAGCCAAACTCGGGGAGATGAAGCTTTCTTT
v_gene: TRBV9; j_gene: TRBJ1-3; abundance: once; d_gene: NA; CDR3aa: CASSRPLSSGNTIYF; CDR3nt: TGTGCCAGCAGCAGACCTCTGAGCTCTGGAAACACCATATATTTT
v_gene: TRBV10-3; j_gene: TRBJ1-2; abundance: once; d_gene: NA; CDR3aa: CAISERESLYGYTF; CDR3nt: TGTGCCATCAGTGAAAGGGAATCCCTCTATGGCTACACCTTC
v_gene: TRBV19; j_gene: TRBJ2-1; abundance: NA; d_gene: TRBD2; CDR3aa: CASSWTSGDNEQFF; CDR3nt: TGTGCCAGTAGCTGGACTAGCGGGGACAATGAGCAGTTCTTC
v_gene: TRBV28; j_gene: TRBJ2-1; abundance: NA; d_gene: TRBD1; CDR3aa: CASSFYRGYNEQFF; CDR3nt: TGTGCCAGCAGTTTCTACAGGGGATACAATGAGCAGTTCTTC
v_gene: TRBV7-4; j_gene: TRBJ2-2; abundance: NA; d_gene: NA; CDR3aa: CASSCEAGRPLWTGELFF; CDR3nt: TGTGCCAGCAGTTGCGAAGCGGGCAGACCTTTGTGGACCGGGGAGCTGTTTTTT
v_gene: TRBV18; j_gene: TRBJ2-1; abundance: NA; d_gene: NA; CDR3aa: CASSPQTDNEQFF; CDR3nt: TGTGCCAGCTCACCACAGACGGACAATGAGCAGTTCTTC
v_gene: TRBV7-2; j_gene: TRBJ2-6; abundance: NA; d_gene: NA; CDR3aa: CASSLVLAGANVLTF; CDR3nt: TGTGCCAGCAGCTTAGTTCTGGCTGGGGCCAACGTCCTGACTTTC